The 29 T cell receptor beta chains below all came from one sample that was sequenced in a study of OX40 agonist ivuxolimab in advanced cancers. Libraries were prepared by immunoSEQ multiplex PCR; TCRdb keeps only in-frame clonotypes and omits some of them. The repertoire holds around 67,000 clones, with roughly 84% as singletons. The sample consisted of CD4+ or CD8+ T cells sorted from blood, taken in a trial of the OX40 agonist ivuxolimab. These receptors were taken from an adult with an advanced solid tumor such as melanoma, head and neck, liver or kidney cancer.

The J gene is TRBJ2-5, the V gene TRBV11-2; a possible D gene is TRBD1 (6 bases). The V gene's germline CDR1 is SGHAT and CDR2 FQNNGV. The CDR3 length is 13 residues. V lost 5 bases and J lost 0, with 7 bases in between. CDR3: CASSHRDQETQYF. CDR3 nucleotide sequence: TGTGCCAGCAGCCACAGGGACCAAGAGACCCAGTACTTC.

The rearrangement joins TRBV6-4 to TRBJ2-6, with D perhaps given as TRBD1 or TRBD2 (5 bases each). The CDR3 loop spans 15 amino acids. In germline, CDR1 is MRHNA, CDR2 SNTAGT. V dropped 6 bases and J dropped 2 bases, with 11 bases sitting between them. CDR3 DNA: TGTGCCAGCAGCCCAGGGACCACTGGGGCCAACGTCCTGACTTTC. This sequence encodes CASSPGTTGANVLTF.

The sample holds one count of this clone. The genes are TRBV14 and TRBJ2-2, with TRBD1 matching 9 bases. V lost 3 bases and J lost 6; bases outside the gene matches: 5. Germline V gene data show CDR1 as SGHDN and CDR2 as FVKESK. This CDR3 comprises 15 residues. CDR3 DNA: TGTGCCAGCAGCCAGGGACAGGGAGATCCCGGGGAGCTGTTTTTT. This sequence encodes CASSQGQGDPGELFF.

The chain uses TRBV18 and TRBJ1-6; no definite D call. The CDR3 contains 14 residues. The V end lost 0 bases, the J end lost 9 bases, and 9 bases lay between the germline ends. The germline V gene has CDR1 KGHSH and CDR2 LQKENI. CDR3: CASSPPSRGSPLHF. In DNA form, the CDR3 reads TGTGCCAGCTCACCACCGTCACGAGGTTCACCCCTCCACTTT.

V usage is TRBV4-3 and J usage is TRBJ1-1; tentatively, D is TRBD1 (6 bases). The V gene lost 0 bases and the J gene lost 1 base, with 9 bases spanning the gap. Germline V gene lookup returns CDR1 LGHNA and CDR2 YSLEER. The CDR3 covers 15 residues. The CDR3 region is CASSQDLQGNTEAFF. CDR3 coding DNA: TGCGCCAGCAGCCAAGATCTACAGGGGAACACTGAAGCTTTCTTT.

Note on this clone: An end of the junction does not agree with germline; a read error may underlie this. The CDR3 protein is CASSPLAGSPGGIF. In DNA form, the CDR3 reads TGTGCCAGCAGTCCATTAGCGGGGAGCCCCGGTGGGATCTTC. The V call is TRBV27, the J call TRBJ2-1; 8 positions agree with TRBD2. The germline CDR1 and CDR2 sequences are MNHEY and SMNVEV (reference sequence). The CDR3 is 14 residues long.

This clone was seen a single time. The chain combines TRBV15 with TRBJ1-3, with a possible D match to TRBD1 (5 bases). The germline gives CDR1 LNHNV, CDR2 YYDKDF (reference sequence). Trimming took off 4 bases at V and 0 bases at J, with 10 bases between the two ends. CDR3 length: 15 amino acids. The CDR3: CATSKRDFSGNTIYF. The CDR3 DNA sequence: TGTGCCACCAGCAAAAGGGACTTCTCTGGAAACACCATATATTTT.

The chain employs TRBV30 and TRBJ2-7; D remains unclear. Germline V CDR1 and CDR2: GTSNPN, SVGIG (reference sequence). This CDR3 is built from 13 residues. Trimming removed 5 bases from V and 11 bases from J, with 22 bases in between. The CDR3 is CAWSALRTLGKYF. As DNA, the CDR3 is TGTGCCTGGTCTGCCCTACGGACCTTGGGAAAGTACTTC.

The chain uses TRBV7-2 and TRBJ1-6; 8 positions agree with TRBD1. CDR1 is SGHTA, CDR2 FQGNSA, per germline. There are 15 residues in the CDR3. V gave up 5 bases and J gave up 7 bases; unmatched junction bases: 7. The CDR3 coding sequence is TGTGCCAGCAGCCTATCCGGACAGGGCAATTCACCCCTCCACTTT. Protein product: CASSLSGQGNSPLHF.

The chain joins TRBV28 to TRBJ1-6; D gene ambiguous. This CDR3 spans 15 amino acids. Trimming took off 6 bases at V and 6 bases at J, with 15 bases between the two ends. Germline loops: CDR1 MDHEN, CDR2 SYDVKM. CDR3 nucleotide sequence: TGTGCCAGCAGCAGCGACCCCGCGTTTAATTCACCCCTCCACTTT. Its protein is CASSSDPAFNSPLHF.

Only one count was recorded for this clone. The CDR3 spells CASSPQGVGEKLFF. In nucleotides, the CDR3 is TGTGCCAGCAGCCCACAGGGGGTGGGAGAAAAACTGTTTTTT. V is TRBV6-6 and J is TRBJ1-4; 8 bases align to TRBD1. The V gene end was trimmed by 6 bases and the J gene end by 8 bases; junction bases not matched to a gene: 8. The germline gives CDR1 MNHNY, CDR2 SVGAGI (reference sequence). The CDR3 sequence is 14 residues long.

The chain joins TRBV13 to TRBJ2-7; weak D call: TRBD1 (5 bases). Per germline, CDR1 PRHDT and CDR2 FYEKMQ (reference sequence). The CDR3 spans 14 residues. The germline V and J ends were trimmed by 2 bases and 5 bases, with 13 bases remaining between them. The CDR3 here is CASSLQGTVNEQYF. The CDR3 DNA reads TGTGCCAGCAGCTTACAGGGCACGGTAAACGAGCAGTACTTC.

This rearrangement joins TRBV7-2 to TRBJ2-3, with 7 bases fitting TRBD2. The CDR3 is 16 residues long. The V and J ends lost 6 bases and 2 bases, in that order; junction bases with no gene match: 11. The germline gives CDR1 SGHTA, CDR2 FQGNSA. This CDR3 reads CASSPPRRETTDTQYF. The CDR3 nucleotides are TGTGCCAGCAGTCCACCCCGGCGGGAGACCACAGATACGCAGTATTTT.

This rearrangement joins TRBV28 to TRBJ2-5, with a tentative D call TRBD2 (7 bases). This CDR3 is 16 amino acids long. V was shortened by 5 bases and J by 5 bases, with 21 bases between the two germline ends. CDR1 and CDR2 (germline): MDHEN, SYDVKM. CDR3 protein: CASSAPNLGGGETQYF. Here the CDR3 DNA reads TGTGCCAGCAGTGCCCCTAATTTGGGAGGGGGGGAGACCCAGTACTTC.

The rearrangement joins TRBV6-4 to TRBJ2-3; D ambiguous. Trimming took off 4 bases at V and 0 bases at J, with 8 bases between the two ends. CDR3 size: 14 residues. Germline assignment: CDR1 MRHNA and CDR2 SNTAGT. CDR3 sequence: CASSVDGSTDTQYF. As DNA, the CDR3 is TGTGCCAGCAGTGTAGACGGTAGCACAGATACGCAGTATTTT.

This rearrangement joins TRBV30 to TRBJ2-3; the D is unclear. The CDR3 has 12 amino acids. The V gene's germline CDR1 is GTSNPN and CDR2 SVGIG (reference sequence). The V end was cut by 2 bases, the J end by 6 bases, with 9 bases between. The CDR3 loop reads CAWSPAVDTQYF. CDR3 in DNA: TGTGCCTGGAGTCCCGCGGTGGATACGCAGTATTTT. The variable domain in full, with the rest retrieved from reference TRBV30 and TRBJ2-3, is SQTIHQWPATLVQPVGSPLSLECTVEGTSNPNLYWYRQAAGRGLQLLFYSVGIGQISSEVPQNLSASRPQDRQFILSSKKLLLSDSGFYLCAWSPAVDTQYFGPGTRLTVL.

The V gene is TRBV6-1, the J gene TRBJ2-3; D unclear. This CDR3 spans 15 amino acids. Germline CDR1 is MNHNS and CDR2 is SASEGT. V was trimmed by 1 base and J by 0 bases, leaving 8 bases between them. The CDR3, as DNA: TGTGCCAGCAGTGAAGAAGCTTCTAGCACAGATACGCAGTATTTT. This gives the protein CASSEEASSTDTQYF.

V and J are TRBV19 and TRBJ2-1, with a possible D match to TRBD2 (7 bases). Per germline, CDR1 LNHDA and CDR2 SQIVND (reference sequence). Between the trimmed V and J ends, which lost 1 base and 0 bases, there was a span of 10 bases. This CDR3 has 16 residues. For the CDR3, the DNA is TGTGCCAGTAGTATAGGCGGGGGCCTCTCCTACAATGAGCAGTTCTTC. This sequence encodes CASSIGGGLSYNEQFF.

The V and J genes are TRBV5-1 and TRBJ1-1; maybe TRBD1 (5 bases). V was pared by 2 bases and J by 4 bases, with 12 bases between. Per the germline V gene, CDR1 is SGHRS and CDR2 is YFSETQ. This CDR3 comprises 14 residues. Written as DNA, the CDR3 is TGCGCCAGCAGCTTACGGGGGTTCGGCACTGAAGCTTTCTTT. As protein: CASSLRGFGTEAFF.

The sample holds one count of this clone. V is TRBV6-1 and J is TRBJ2-7; D might be TRBD1 (5 bases). The V and J ends lost 6 bases and 4 bases respectively, with 19 bases between them. This CDR3 contains 15 residues. The germline CDR1 and CDR2 sequences are MNHNS and SASEGT. The DNA for the CDR3 is TGTGCCAGCAGCTACCAAAGGGGCAGTATGTACGAGCAGTACTTC. The encoded protein is CASSYQRGSMYEQYF.

V and J are TRBV19 and TRBJ2-5; D is unresolved. The DNA end is a closer match to TRBJ2-7, so the J assignment may be wrong. The CDR3 is made up of 13 amino acids. Germline values: CDR1 LNHDA, CDR2 SQIVND (reference sequence). CDR3 sequence: CASSAGPVYEQYF. As DNA, the CDR3 is TGTGCCAGTAGTGCCGGGCCTGTCTACGAGCAGTACTTC.

The chain links TRBV9 to TRBJ2-3, with D unclear. Trimming removed 2 bases from V and 5 bases from J, with 9 bases in between. The V gene's germline CDR1 is SGDLS and CDR2 YYNGEE. CDR3 length: 13 amino acids. The CDR3 sequence is CASSVLLGDTQYF. CDR3 DNA: TGTGCCAGCAGCGTCCTTCTGGGAGATACGCAGTATTTT.

The chain links TRBV28 to TRBJ1-5; D may be TRBD1 (5 bases). Trimming took 8 bases from V and 1 from J, leaving 12 bases between them. Germline CDR1 is MDHEN and CDR2 is SYDVKM. This CDR3 spans 14 amino acids. The CDR3 loop is CASLSGGSNQPQHF. CDR3 DNA sequence: TGTGCCAGCCTATCCGGGGGGAGCAATCAGCCCCAGCATTTT.

CDR3 nucleotide sequence: TGCAGTGCTAGAGGCGTGGAGACCCAGTACTTC. This sequence encodes CSARGVETQYF. The J gene is TRBJ2-5, the V gene TRBV20-1; no clear D. The CDR3 is made up of 11 amino acids. V was clipped by 1 base and J by 5 bases, with 5 bases between them. Germline V gene lookup returns CDR1 DFQATT and CDR2 SNEGSKA (reference sequence).

V and J are TRBV10-3 and TRBJ2-5; D uncertain. Trimming cost V 3 bases and J 2 bases, with 4 bases left between them. Per germline, CDR1 ENHRY and CDR2 SYGVKD. The CDR3 is 12 amino acids. This chain's CDR3 is CAISDRQETQYF. The CDR3 region has the DNA TGTGCCATCAGTGACAGACAAGAGACCCAGTACTTC.

The rearrangement uses TRBV4-2 and TRBJ1-2, with D unclear. CDR3 length: 13 residues. Germline loops: CDR1 LGHNA, CDR2 YNFKEQ. The V end was cut by 4 bases, the J end by 5 bases, with 11 bases between. The CDR3 spells CASSLRTNYGYTF. In DNA, the CDR3 is TGTGCCAGCAGCCTACGGACCAATTATGGCTACACCTTC.

The chain joins TRBV4-1 to TRBJ1-2; TRBD1 matches 9 bases. V trimming: 0 bases; J trimming: 8 bases; junction bases outside the gene matches: 4. This CDR3 spans 14 amino acids. Germline CDR1 and CDR2: MGHRA and YSYEKL. CDR3 amino acids: CASSQEQGARGYTF. Here the CDR3 DNA reads TGCGCCAGCAGCCAAGAACAGGGGGCGCGGGGCTACACCTTC.

The chain couples TRBV10-3 to TRBJ1-5, with D perhaps TRBD1 (5 bases). Germline values: CDR1 ENHRY, CDR2 SYGVKD. Trimming removed 3 bases at V and 5 bases at J, with 5 bases between. The CDR3 consists of 12 residues. CDR3 in amino acids: CAISDRDQPQHF. In nucleotides, the CDR3 is TGTGCCATCAGTGACAGGGATCAGCCCCAGCATTTT.

The chain is built from TRBV11-2 and TRBJ1-1; D is undetermined. Germline V gene lookup returns CDR1 SGHAT and CDR2 FQNNGV. This CDR3 has 13 amino acids. Trimming removed 3 bases at V and 3 bases at J, with 8 bases between. CDR3 sequence reads: CASSLDGDTEAFF. CDR3 nucleotide sequence: TGTGCCAGCAGCTTGGACGGAGACACTGAAGCTTTCTTT.